A selection of T cell receptor beta chains follows, all from one sample in a study of shared clonotypes between healthy human individuals. Data came from immunoSEQ multiplex PCR; TCRdb stores just in-frame clones and leaves some out. This sample has 2 million to 3 million clones, with under 95% found just once. The sample consisted of naive CD4+ T cells from PBMCs. The receptors here all came from a man between 18 and 29 years old in good health. Some clones in this sample may be carry-over from other donors' samples. Both conserved end residues are part of each CDR3. Fields, in order: D gene, V gene, clone size, J gene, CDR3 protein, CDR3 DNA. A D gene is named only where the DNA matches it firmly. The size field is filled for only some rows; it gives once, few, many or a size class.

D: TRBD2
V: TRBV7-8
size: -
J: TRBJ2-3
CDR3: CASSPPGTSGMRDTQYF
DNA: TGTGCCAGCAGCCCACCAGGGACTAGCGGGATGAGGGATACGCAGTATTTT

D: -
V: TRBV2
size: -
J: TRBJ2-2
CDR3: CASGVLRGSGELFF
DNA: TGTGCCAGCGGAGTTCTTAGGGGTTCCGGGGAGCTGTTTTTT

D: -
V: TRBV15
size: -
J: TRBJ1-3
CDR3: CATSRGNSGNTIYF
DNA: TGTGCCACCAGCAGAGGGAACTCTGGAAACACCATATATTTT

D: TRBD1
V: TRBV6-6
size: -
J: TRBJ2-5
CDR3: CASSETGGQGTQYF
DNA: TGTGCCAGCAGTGAGACAGGGGGCCAGGGGACCCAGTACTTC

D: TRBD2
V: TRBV5-1
size: -
J: TRBJ2-1
CDR3: CASSFQAGGHNEQFF
DNA: TGCGCCAGCAGCTTCCAAGCGGGAGGGCACAATGAGCAGTTCTTC

D: TRBD2
V: TRBV7-3
size: -
J: TRBJ2-1
CDR3: CASSLRLAPYNEQFF
DNA: TGTGCCAGCAGCTTACGACTAGCGCCCTACAATGAGCAGTTCTTC

D: -
V: TRBV28
size: once
J: TRBJ1-5
CDR3: CASSFIATAYSNQPQHF
DNA: TGTGCCAGCAGTTTCATAGCGACAGCATATAGCAATCAGCCCCAGCATTTT

D: TRBD1
V: TRBV5-1
size: once
J: TRBJ2-2
CDR3: CASSLAGTGFGELFF
DNA: TGCGCCAGCAGCTTGGCCGGGACAGGGTTCGGGGAGCTGTTTTTT

D: TRBD2
V: TRBV5-1
size: -
J: TRBJ2-7
CDR3: CASSPNPSGSFHEQYF
DNA: TGCGCCAGCAGCCCCAACCCTAGCGGGAGTTTCCACGAGCAGTACTTC

D: TRBD2
V: TRBV7-8
size: -
J: TRBJ2-1
CDR3: CASIVASSGSYNEQFF
DNA: TGTGCCAGCATCGTGGCGTCTAGCGGTTCCTACAATGAGCAGTTCTTC

D: -
V: TRBV5-4
size: -
J: TRBJ1-4
CDR3: CASSPGPGTNEKLFF
DNA: TGTGCCAGCAGCCCGGGACCGGGGACTAATGAAAAACTGTTTTTT

D: -
V: TRBV7-3
size: -
J: TRBJ2-2
CDR3: CASSSQTANTGELFF
DNA: TGTGCCAGCAGCTCCCAGACGGCGAACACCGGGGAGCTGTTTTTT

D: TRBD2
V: TRBV7-3
size: -
J: TRBJ2-1
CDR3: CASSFLRTSGSPNEQFF
DNA: TGTGCCAGCAGCTTTCTACGGACTAGCGGGAGTCCTAATGAGCAGTTCTTC

D: -
V: TRBV5-6
size: -
J: TRBJ1-1
CDR3: CASSLARGGTEAFF
DNA: TGTGCCAGCAGCTTGGCCAGAGGGGGCACTGAAGCTTTCTTT

D: -
V: TRBV28
size: once
J: TRBJ1-1
CDR3: CASSFLTGNTEAFF
DNA: TGTGCCAGCAGTTTCTTAACGGGGAACACTGAAGCTTTCTTT

D: -
V: TRBV19
size: few
J: TRBJ1-5
CDR3: CASKQGNQPQHF
DNA: TGTGCCAGTAAGCAGGGTAATCAGCCCCAGCATTTT

D: -
V: TRBV7-2
size: -
J: TRBJ2-6
CDR3: CASSGGTDDSGANVLTF
DNA: TGTGCCAGCAGCGGCGGGACCGATGACTCTGGGGCCAACGTCCTGACTTTC

D: -
V: TRBV2
size: -
J: TRBJ1-4
CDR3: CASSGITGRREKLFF
DNA: TGTGCCAGCAGTGGGATAACAGGGAGGCGCGAAAAACTGTTTTTT

D: -
V: TRBV10-3
size: once
J: TRBJ2-1
CDR3: CAISERQSVGNEQFF
DNA: TGTGCCATCAGTGAGAGGCAATCGGTAGGCAATGAGCAGTTCTTC

D: -
V: TRBV30
size: -
J: TRBJ2-7
CDR3: CAWSPGTGGEQYF
DNA: TGTGCCTGGAGCCCTGGGACCGGAGGCGAGCAGTACTTC

D: TRBD1
V: TRBV29-1
size: -
J: TRBJ1-4
CDR3: CSARTDRGPEEKLFF
DNA: TGCAGCGCCCGAACGGACAGGGGCCCTGAGGAAAAACTGTTTTTT

D: TRBD1
V: TRBV28
size: -
J: TRBJ1-1
CDR3: CASSDPTGVTEAFF
DNA: TGTGCCAGCAGCGACCCTACAGGGGTCACTGAAGCTTTCTTT

D: -
V: TRBV7-2
size: -
J: TRBJ1-5
CDR3: CASSFFRLAPQHF
DNA: TGTGCCAGCAGCTTCTTTAGGTTGGCGCCCCAGCATTTT

D: -
V: TRBV6-6
size: -
J: TRBJ1-5
CDR3: CASRHGSPNQPQHF
DNA: TGTGCCAGCAGGCACGGGAGTCCCAATCAGCCCCAGCATTTT

D: -
V: TRBV7-3
size: -
J: TRBJ2-3
CDR3: CASSLSAGADTQYF
DNA: TGTGCCAGCAGCTTAAGCGCCGGGGCGGATACGCAGTATTTT

D: -
V: TRBV11-1
size: -
J: TRBJ2-4
CDR3: CASSFGERNIQYF
DNA: TGTGCCAGCAGCTTTGGGGAAAGGAACATTCAGTACTTC

D: -
V: TRBV11-3
size: -
J: TRBJ2-5
CDR3: CASSLGGYGETQYF
DNA: TGTGCCAGCAGCTTAGGAGGGTACGGAGAGACCCAGTACTTC

D: TRBD2
V: TRBV14
size: -
J: TRBJ2-7
CDR3: CASSSNPRAWTSGIYEQYF
DNA: TGTGCCAGCAGCTCGAACCCACGCGCCTGGACTAGCGGGATTTACGAGCAGTACTTC

D: -
V: TRBV6-6
size: -
J: TRBJ1-4
CDR3: CASTPRGDEKLFF
DNA: TGTGCCAGCACCCCGAGGGGAGACGAAAAACTGTTTTTT

D: -
V: TRBV28
size: -
J: TRBJ1-2
CDR3: CASTGGEYGYTF
DNA: TGTGCCAGCACAGGTGGGGAGTATGGCTACACCTTC

D: TRBD1
V: TRBV5-4
size: -
J: TRBJ2-7
CDR3: CASSPQGARPYEQYF
DNA: TGTGCCAGCAGCCCCCAGGGGGCCCGACCCTACGAGCAGTACTTC

D: -
V: TRBV5-1
size: -
J: TRBJ1-2
CDR3: CASSLRQDGGYTF
DNA: TGCGCCAGCAGCTTGAGGCAGGATGGCGGCTACACCTTC

D: -
V: TRBV30
size: few
J: TRBJ1-5
CDR3: CAWSAPPGVNQPQHF
DNA: TGTGCCTGGAGCGCACCACCAGGGGTAAATCAGCCCCAGCATTTT

D: -
V: TRBV27
size: -
J: TRBJ1-1
CDR3: CASRDNLRGTEAFF
DNA: TGTGCCAGCAGGGACAACCTCCGAGGGACTGAAGCTTTCTTT

D: TRBD1
V: TRBV10-3
size: -
J: TRBJ1-2
CDR3: CAIKDRGPFEGYTF
DNA: TGTGCCATCAAGGACAGGGGGCCCTTTGAGGGCTACACCTTC

D: TRBD1
V: TRBV28
size: -
J: TRBJ1-2
CDR3: CASSSGTAYGYTF
DNA: TGTGCCAGCAGTTCGGGGACAGCCTATGGCTACACCTTC

D: -
V: TRBV5-6
size: -
J: TRBJ2-2
CDR3: CASSFYNKRDTGELFF
DNA: TGTGCCAGCAGCTTCTACAACAAAAGGGACACCGGGGAGCTGTTTTTT

D: TRBD2
V: TRBV5-1
size: -
J: TRBJ2-3
CDR3: CASSLGGLAGGGDTQYF
DNA: TGCGCCAGCAGCTTGGGAGGACTAGCGGGAGGAGGGGATACGCAGTATTTT

D: -
V: TRBV5-1
size: -
J: TRBJ2-2
CDR3: CASSTRAATGELFF
DNA: TGCGCCAGCAGCACTCGGGCCGCCACCGGGGAGCTGTTTTTT

D: -
V: TRBV9
size: -
J: TRBJ1-4
CDR3: CASSVGPGENEKLFF
DNA: TGTGCCAGCAGCGTAGGGCCGGGAGAAAATGAAAAACTGTTTTTT

D: TRBD1
V: TRBV7-9
size: -
J: TRBJ1-6
CDR3: CASSSDRNNSPLHF
DNA: TGTGCCAGCAGCTCGGACAGGAATAATTCACCCCTCCACTTT

D: TRBD2
V: TRBV7-8
size: -
J: TRBJ2-5
CDR3: CASSPVAGGQETQYF
DNA: TGTGCCAGCAGCCCCGTAGCGGGAGGTCAAGAGACCCAGTACTTC

D: TRBD2
V: TRBV28
size: -
J: TRBJ2-3
CDR3: CASSLFAGGGTDTQYF
DNA: TGTGCCAGCAGTTTATTCGCGGGAGGGGGCACAGATACGCAGTATTTT

D: TRBD1
V: TRBV9
size: -
J: TRBJ2-2
CDR3: CASSVVTGGNTGELFF
DNA: TGTGCCAGCAGCGTAGTCACAGGGGGCAACACCGGGGAGCTGTTTTTT

D: -
V: TRBV28
size: -
J: TRBJ2-5
CDR3: CASSLGGVETQYF
DNA: TGTGCCAGCAGTTTAGGAGGGGTAGAGACCCAGTACTTC

D: -
V: TRBV5-1
size: few
J: TRBJ2-2
CDR3: CASRSPANTGELFF
DNA: TGCGCCAGCAGATCCCCCGCGAACACCGGGGAGCTGTTTTTT

D: -
V: TRBV5-6
size: -
J: TRBJ2-1
CDR3: CASSRQGHNEQFF
DNA: TGTGCCAGCAGCAGGCAAGGCCACAATGAGCAGTTCTTC

D: -
V: TRBV28
size: -
J: TRBJ1-1
CDR3: CASRSDKRAVNTEAFF
DNA: TGTGCCAGCAGAAGCGACAAGAGGGCTGTGAACACTGAAGCTTTCTTT

D: -
V: TRBV5-4
size: -
J: TRBJ1-2
CDR3: CASSLAAVAWVSYGYTF
DNA: TGTGCCAGCAGCTTGGCGGCAGTCGCCTGGGTCAGCTATGGCTACACCTTC

D: TRBD1
V: TRBV5-1
size: -
J: TRBJ2-5
CDR3: CASSLGTVQETQYF
DNA: TGCGCCAGCAGCCTGGGGACAGTACAAGAGACCCAGTACTTC

D: -
V: TRBV5-5
size: -
J: TRBJ2-5
CDR3: CASSLYGQETQYF
DNA: TGTGCCAGCAGCTTGTACGGACAAGAGACCCAGTACTTC

D: -
V: TRBV10-2
size: -
J: TRBJ2-1
CDR3: CASSQRDRSNEQFF
DNA: TGCGCCAGCAGCCAAAGAGACAGGTCCAATGAGCAGTTCTTC

D: -
V: TRBV5-1
size: -
J: TRBJ1-2
CDR3: CASSPGTSYGDGYTF
DNA: TGCGCCAGCAGCCCCGGGACATCCTACGGGGATGGCTACACCTTC

D: TRBD2
V: TRBV10-1
size: -
J: TRBJ2-3
CDR3: CASSPGTSGSTDTQYF
DNA: TGCGCCAGCAGTCCTGGGACTAGCGGGAGCACAGATACGCAGTATTTT

D: -
V: TRBV4-2
size: -
J: TRBJ2-5
CDR3: CASSQEVVRAAETQYF
DNA: TGTGCCAGCAGCCAAGAAGTAGTCAGGGCGGCGGAGACCCAGTACTTC